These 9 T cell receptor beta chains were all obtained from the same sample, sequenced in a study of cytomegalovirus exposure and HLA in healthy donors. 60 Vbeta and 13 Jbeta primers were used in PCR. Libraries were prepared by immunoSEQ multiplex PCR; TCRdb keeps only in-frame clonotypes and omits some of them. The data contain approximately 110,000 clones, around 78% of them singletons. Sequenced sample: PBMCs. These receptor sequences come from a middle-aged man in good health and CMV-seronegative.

The CDR3 loop is CASSLGQGETQYF. DNA for the CDR3: TGTGCCAGCAGCCTGGGACAGGGAGAGACCCAGTACTTC. J is TRBJ2-5 and V is TRBV13; TRBD1 agrees at 9 bases. The CDR3 extends over 13 amino acids. The junction had 2 bases not matched to a gene; V was cut back by 5 bases and J by 4 bases. The germline V gene has CDR1 PRHDT and CDR2 FYEKMQ (reference sequence).

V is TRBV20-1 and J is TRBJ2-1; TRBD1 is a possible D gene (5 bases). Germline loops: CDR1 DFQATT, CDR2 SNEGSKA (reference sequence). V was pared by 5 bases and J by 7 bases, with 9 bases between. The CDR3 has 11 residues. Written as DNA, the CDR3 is TGCAGTGCTGTCAGGGAAAATGAGCAGTTCTTC. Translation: CSAVRENEQFF.

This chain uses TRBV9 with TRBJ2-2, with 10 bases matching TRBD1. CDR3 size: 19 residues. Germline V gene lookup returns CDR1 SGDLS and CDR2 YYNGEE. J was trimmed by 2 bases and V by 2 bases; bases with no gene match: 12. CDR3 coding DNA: TGTGCCAGCAGCGTCACCGACGACAGGGGGCGTACCAACACCGGGGAGCTGTTTTTT. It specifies CASSVTDDRGRTNTGELFF.

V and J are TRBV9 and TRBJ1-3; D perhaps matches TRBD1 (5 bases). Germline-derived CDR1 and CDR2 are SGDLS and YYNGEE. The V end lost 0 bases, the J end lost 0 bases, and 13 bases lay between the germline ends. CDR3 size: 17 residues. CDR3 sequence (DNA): TGTGCCAGCAGCGTAGTAGAGGACACCATCTCTGGAAACACCATATATTTT. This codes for CASSVVEDTISGNTIYF.

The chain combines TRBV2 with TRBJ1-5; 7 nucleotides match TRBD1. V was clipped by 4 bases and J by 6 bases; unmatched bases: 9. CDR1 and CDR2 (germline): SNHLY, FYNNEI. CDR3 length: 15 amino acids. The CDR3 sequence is CASSGRTGQGQPQHF. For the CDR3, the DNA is TGTGCCAGCAGTGGAAGGACAGGCCAAGGTCAGCCCCAGCATTTT.

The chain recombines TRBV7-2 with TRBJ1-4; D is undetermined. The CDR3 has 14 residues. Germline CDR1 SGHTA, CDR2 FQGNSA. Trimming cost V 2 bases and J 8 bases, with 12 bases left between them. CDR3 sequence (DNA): TGTGCCAGCAGCTTACACTGGGAGTTGGAAAAACTGTTTTTT. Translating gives CASSLHWELEKLFF.

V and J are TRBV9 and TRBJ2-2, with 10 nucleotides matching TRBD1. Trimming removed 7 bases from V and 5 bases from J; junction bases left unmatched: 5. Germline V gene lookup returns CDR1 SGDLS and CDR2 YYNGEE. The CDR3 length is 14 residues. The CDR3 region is CASEGTGETGELFF. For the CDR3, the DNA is TGTGCCAGCGAAGGGACAGGGGAAACCGGGGAGCTGTTTTTT.

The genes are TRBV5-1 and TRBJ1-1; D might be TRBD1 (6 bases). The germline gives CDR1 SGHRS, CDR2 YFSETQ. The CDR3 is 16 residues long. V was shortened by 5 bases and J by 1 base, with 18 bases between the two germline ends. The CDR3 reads CASRVQGGGSNTEAFF. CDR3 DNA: TGCGCCAGCAGGGTCCAGGGAGGGGGGTCGAACACTGAAGCTTTCTTT.

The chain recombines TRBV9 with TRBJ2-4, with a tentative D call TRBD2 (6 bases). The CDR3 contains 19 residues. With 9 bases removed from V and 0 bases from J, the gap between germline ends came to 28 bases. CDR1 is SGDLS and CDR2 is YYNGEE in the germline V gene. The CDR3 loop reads CATRVGGLRGRIAKNIQYF. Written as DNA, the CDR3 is TGTGCCACCAGGGTTGGGGGACTTAGGGGCAGAATAGCCAAAAACATTCAGTACTTC.